Shown below are 13 T cell receptor beta chains from a single sample sequenced in a study of spatial heterogeneity in lung cancer (dated by TCRdb to about 2019). Broad study findings and their caveats: The tumor nonsynonymous mutation count correlated with the number of expanded intratumoral alpha and beta TCRs.

This specimen's time point label, interpreted: sample taken at primary tumor resection. These receptors' targets are unknown. Library creation used 5' RACE. TCRdb shows the sequencer as NextSeq 500. TCRdb cleaned the public reads at Q25 with fastp, built clones with MiXCR and kept in-frame beta chains. Here each entry gathers all rows of one CDR3 protein and keeps the most common genes and DNA. This sample gives over 15,000 distinct CDR3 sequences in total; about 6.3% of them show up just once. Roughly 6.6% of the sample comes from the top ten. The source was lung tumor tissue, collected at surgery. These receptors were obtained from a male donor with early-stage non-small cell lung cancer.

The table lists this clonotype with many counts. This beta chain was picked up by a library intended for alpha chains and is off target, so its count carries little meaning. The genes are TRBV20-1 and TRBJ1-1; 8 bases are a match to TRBD1. Germline V lookup: CDR1 DFQATT, CDR2 SNEGSKA (reference sequence). V trimming: 1 base; J trimming: 1 base; junction bases outside the gene matches: 5. This CDR3 comprises 15 residues. The CDR3 sequence: CSARGHRGANTEAFF. The CDR3 bases are TGCAGTGCTAGAGGCCACAGGGGGGCGAACACTGAAGCTTTCTTT.

In this sample, this clonotype turned up many times. Found in a library prepared for alpha chains, this beta chain is an off-target read, and its abundance has little meaning. This sequence joins TRBV19 and TRBJ2-1; TRBD2 aligns across 13 bases. The CDR3 loop spans 18 amino acids. V lost 4 bases to trimming and J lost 8 bases; unmatched junction nucleotides: 14. Germline V gene data show CDR1 as LNHDA and CDR2 as SQIVND (reference sequence). The CDR3, as DNA: TGTGCCAGTAGTAGGACTAGCGGGAGAGGTCTAGGTGCCGATGAGCAGTTCTTC. Translating gives CASSRTSGRGLGADEQFF.

This clonotype was observed at least ten times. Little can be read into the size of this beta chain, an off-target read in a library designed for alpha chains. The genes are TRBV7-3 and TRBJ2-7; TRBD2 matches 11 bases. Germline V gene lookup returns CDR1 SGHTA and CDR2 FQGTGA. Trimming at V came to 2 bases and at J to 4 bases, leaving 1 base not matched to a gene. The CDR3 loop spans 14 amino acids. The DNA for the CDR3 is TGTGCCAGCAGCTTAGCTAGCGGGGGGTACGAGCAGTACTTC. The encoded protein is CASSLASGGYEQYF. Drawing the rest from reference TRBV7-3 and TRBJ2-7, the complete variable domain is GAGVSQTPSNKVTEKGKYVELRCDPISGHTALYWYRQSLGQGPEFLIYFQGTGAADDSGLPNDRFFAVRPEGSVSTLKIQRTERGDSAVYLCASSLASGGYEQYFGPGTRLTVT.

This clonotype was recorded many times. Being off target in a library aimed at alpha chains, this beta chain has a size of little meaning. The chain employs TRBV7-9 and TRBJ1-2; D remains ambiguous. V was shortened by 1 base and J by 8 bases, with 17 bases between the two germline ends. CDR1 SEHNR and CDR2 FQNEAQ come from the germline V gene (reference sequence). CDR3 length: 15 amino acids. CDR3 sequence: CASSLDTRPEGGYTF. The CDR3 nucleotides read TGTGCCAGCAGCTTAGACACCCGACCCGAAGGAGGCTACACCTTC.

This clonotype was picked up many times. This beta chain represents an off-target read in a library built for alpha chains; its size is of limited meaning. This chain uses TRBV28 with TRBJ2-7, with D perhaps matching TRBD2 (7 bases). CDR1 and CDR2 from the germline V gene are MDHEN and SYDVKM. V gave up 10 bases and J gave up 2 bases, with 18 bases separating them. This CDR3 region has 14 residues. The CDR3 sequence: CATRTAGRTYEQYF. The CDR3 DNA sequence: TGTGCCACCAGGACAGCGGGAAGAACCTACGAGCAGTACTTC.

This clonotype is medium-sized in the sample. Since the library was made to target alpha chains, this beta chain is a stray read and its abundance is not meaningful. The rearrangement uses TRBV20-1 and TRBJ1-5; 8 nucleotides line up with TRBD1. This CDR3 is 14 amino acids long. CDR1 and CDR2 from the germline V gene are DFQATT and SNEGSKA (reference sequence). Trimming took 6 bases from V and 5 from J; bases not matched to a gene: 9. For the CDR3, the DNA is TGCAGTGCCTCGGACAGGGCCGTGGATCAGCCCCAGCATTTT. Protein: CSASDRAVDQPQHF.

As for this clonotype: Within a library made for alpha chains, this beta chain is off target, and its count is uninformative. V and J are TRBV6-2 or TRBV6-3 and TRBJ1-5; 8 nucleotides match TRBD1. CDR1 and CDR2 (germline): MNHEY, SVGEGT. Unmatched junction bases numbered 17, after V lost 3 bases and J lost 13 bases. This CDR3 spans 16 amino acids. For the CDR3, the DNA is TGTGCCAGCAGTTATAAAGGAGGAACAGGGGGGACTCTACAGCATTTT. It is translated as CASSYKGGTGGTLQHF.

A word on this clonotype: Because the library targeted alpha chains, this beta chain is an off-target read whose size means little. The chain joins TRBV10-3 to TRBJ2-3; maybe TRBD1 (6 bases). From germline, CDR1 is ENHRY and CDR2 SYGVKD. Deletions cut 6 bases from V and 2 bases from J, with 12 bases between. The CDR3 runs 14 residues. The CDR3 DNA follows: TGTGCCATCAGCAGGGGAGAATTCACAGATACGCAGTATTTT. It is translated as CAISRGEFTDTQYF.

This clonotype was seen repeatedly, ten times or more. The library was prepared for alpha chains; this beta chain is a stray read, so its frequency means little. This chain connects TRBV20-1 to TRBJ1-5; no clear D gene. Between the trimmed V and J ends, which lost 0 bases and 3 bases, there was a span of 12 bases. The CDR3 loop spans 15 amino acids. CDR1 is DFQATT and CDR2 is SNEGSKA in the germline V gene (reference sequence). The CDR3 spells CSARESGRINQPQHF. CDR3 DNA sequence: TGCAGTGCTAGAGAGAGTGGTCGGATCAATCAGCCCCAGCATTTT.

This clonotype occurred many times. Because the library targeted alpha chains, this beta chain is an off-target read whose size means little. The genes are TRBV5-1 and TRBJ2-2, with 14 bases identical to TRBD2. This CDR3 has 16 amino acids. V lost 2 bases, J lost 4 bases, and 1 base stayed unmatched. Germline values: CDR1 SGHRS, CDR2 YFSETQ. The CDR3 region has the DNA TGCGCCAGCAGCTTAGGACTAGCGGGGGGCACCGGGGAGCTGTTTTTT. Its protein is CASSLGLAGGTGELFF.

This clonotype was detected a few times. Found in a library prepared for alpha chains, this beta chain is an off-target read, and its abundance has little meaning. The chain recombines TRBV5-1 with TRBJ2-6; D is undetermined. The CDR3 loop spans 15 amino acids. CDR1 SGHRS and CDR2 YFSETQ come from the germline V gene. Trimming took 0 bases from V and 0 from J, leaving 4 bases between them. The CDR3 region has the DNA TGCGCCAGCAGCTTGGTTGGCTCTGGGGCCAACGTCCTGACTTTC. Protein product: CASSLVGSGANVLTF. Filled out from reference TRBV5-1 and TRBJ2-6, the complete variable domain reads KAGVTQTPRYLIKTRGQQVTLSCSPISGHRSVSWYQQTPGQGLQFLFEYFSETQRNKGNFPGRFSGRQFSNSRSEMNVSTLELGDSALYLCASSLVGSGANVLTFGAGSRLTVL.

This clonotype was seen ten or more times. This beta chain was picked up by a library intended for alpha chains and is off target, so its count carries little meaning. V and J are TRBV6-1 and TRBJ2-1; 14 bases fit TRBD2. This CDR3 region has 15 residues. Trimming at V came to 4 bases and at J to 6 bases, leaving 2 bases not matched to a gene. The germline CDR1 and CDR2 sequences are MNHNS and SASEGT. The CDR3 sequence is CASSAGLAGGNEQFF. The CDR3 region has the DNA TGTGCCAGCAGTGCCGGACTAGCGGGAGGCAATGAGCAGTTCTTC.

This clonotype was seen many times. This beta chain represents an off-target read in a library built for alpha chains; its size is of limited meaning. The chain combines TRBV28 with TRBJ2-7; D not certain. Per the germline V gene, CDR1 is MDHEN and CDR2 is SYDVKM. With 8 bases removed from V and 1 base from J, the gap between germline ends came to 9 bases. The CDR3 is 12 amino acids. CDR3 protein: CASALESYEQYF. CDR3 nucleotide sequence: TGTGCCAGCGCCCTTGAATCCTACGAGCAGTACTTC.